This note documents a single TCR beta chain sequence. A multiplex PCR was run with 60 Vbeta primers and 13 Jbeta primers. Here immunoSEQ multiplex PCR was the method, and the copy in TCRdb shows in-frame clones only, minus some. There are around 150,000 clones in the sample; more than 60% occur only once, and around 4.6% lies in the top ten. The data belong to a study of cytomegalovirus exposure and HLA in healthy donors. The CDR3 is made up of 16 amino acids. Losses at the gene ends were 7 bases for V and 4 bases for J; bases not matched to a gene: 11. Germline V gene data show CDR1 as LNHDA and CDR2 as SQIVND (reference sequence).

Material for sequencing was PBMCs. This rearrangement joins TRBV19 to TRBJ1-5; 9 bases line up with TRBD1. This TCR derives from a male donor in good health and CMV-seronegative. DNA for the CDR3: TGTGCCAGTATAAGCGGGACAGGGTCCGGGAATCAGCCCCAGCATTTT. Amino acid sequence: CASISGTGSGNQPQHF.